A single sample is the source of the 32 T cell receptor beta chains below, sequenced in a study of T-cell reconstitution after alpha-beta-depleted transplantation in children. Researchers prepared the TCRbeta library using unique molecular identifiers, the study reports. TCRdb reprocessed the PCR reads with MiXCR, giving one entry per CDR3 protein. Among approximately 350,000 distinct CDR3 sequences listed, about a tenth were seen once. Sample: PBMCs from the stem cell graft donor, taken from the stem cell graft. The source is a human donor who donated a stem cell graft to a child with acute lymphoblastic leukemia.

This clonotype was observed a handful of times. The CDR3 is CASSRTSGRSTGELFF. Written as DNA, the CDR3 is TGTGCCAGCAGTCGTACTAGCGGGAGGAGCACCGGGGAGCTGTTTTTT. The chain uses TRBV2 and TRBJ2-2, with 12 bases that match TRBD2. V was clipped by 5 bases and J by 4 bases; unmatched bases: 5. The CDR3 sequence is 16 residues long. Looked up from germline, CDR1 is SNHLY and CDR2 is FYNNEI. The full variable domain, with the rest looked up from reference TRBV2 and TRBJ2-2, is EPEVTQTPSHQVTQMGQEVILRCVPISNHLYFYWYRQILGQKVEFLVSFYNNEISEKSEIFDDQFSVERPDGSNFTLKIRSTKLEDSAMYFCASSRTSGRSTGELFFGEGSRLTVL.

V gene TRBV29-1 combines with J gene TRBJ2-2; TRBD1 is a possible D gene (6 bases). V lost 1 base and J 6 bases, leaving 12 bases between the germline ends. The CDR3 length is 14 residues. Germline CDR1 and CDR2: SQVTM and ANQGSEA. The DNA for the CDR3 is TGCAGCGTTGAAGGCCAGGGGTTGGCCGGGGAGCTGTTTTTT. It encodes CSVEGQGLAGELFF.

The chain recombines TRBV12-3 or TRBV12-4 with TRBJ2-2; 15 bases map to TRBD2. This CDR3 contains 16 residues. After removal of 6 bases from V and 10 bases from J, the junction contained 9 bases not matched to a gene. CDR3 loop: CASSWTSGRGAAELFF. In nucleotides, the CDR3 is TGTGCCAGCAGCTGGACTAGCGGGAGGGGTGCCGCGGAGCTGTTTTTT.

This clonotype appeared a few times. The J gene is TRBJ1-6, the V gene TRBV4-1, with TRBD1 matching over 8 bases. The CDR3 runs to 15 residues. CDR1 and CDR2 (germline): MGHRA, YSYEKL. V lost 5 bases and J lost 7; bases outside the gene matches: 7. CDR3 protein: CASSIGQGGNSPLHF. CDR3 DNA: TGCGCCAGCAGCATTGGACAGGGCGGAAATTCACCCCTCCACTTT.

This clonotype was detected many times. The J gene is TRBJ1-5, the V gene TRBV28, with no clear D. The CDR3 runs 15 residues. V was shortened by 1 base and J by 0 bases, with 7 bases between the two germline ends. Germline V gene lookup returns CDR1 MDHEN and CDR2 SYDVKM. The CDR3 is CASSLSKISNQPQHF. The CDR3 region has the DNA TGTGCCAGCAGTTTATCCAAAATTAGCAATCAGCCCCAGCATTTT.

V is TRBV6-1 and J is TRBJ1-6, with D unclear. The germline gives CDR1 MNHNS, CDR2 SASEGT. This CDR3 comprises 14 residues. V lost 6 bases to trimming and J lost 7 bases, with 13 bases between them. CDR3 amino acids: CASRIGGGNSPLHF. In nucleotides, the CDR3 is TGTGCCAGCAGAATCGGTGGCGGGAATTCACCCCTCCACTTT.

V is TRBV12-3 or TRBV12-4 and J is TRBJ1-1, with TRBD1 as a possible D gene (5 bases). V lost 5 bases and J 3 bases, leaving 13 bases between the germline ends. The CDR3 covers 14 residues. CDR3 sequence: CASSLTGGDTEAFF. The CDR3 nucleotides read TGTGCCAGCAGTCTTACCGGGGGGGACACTGAAGCTTTCTTT.

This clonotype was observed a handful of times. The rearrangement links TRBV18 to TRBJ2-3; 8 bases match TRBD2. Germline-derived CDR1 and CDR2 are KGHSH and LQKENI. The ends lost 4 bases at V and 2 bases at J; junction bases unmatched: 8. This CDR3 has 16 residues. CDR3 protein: CASSLRTSYSTDTQYF. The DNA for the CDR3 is TGTGCCAGCTCACTCCGGACTAGCTACTCCACAGATACGCAGTATTTT. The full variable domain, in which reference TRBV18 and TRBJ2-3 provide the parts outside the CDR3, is NAGVMQNPRHLVRRRGQEARLRCSPMKGHSHVYWYRQLPEEGLKFMVYLQKENIIDESGMPKERFSAEFPKEGPSILRIQQVVRGDSAAYFCASSLRTSYSTDTQYFGPGTRLTVL.

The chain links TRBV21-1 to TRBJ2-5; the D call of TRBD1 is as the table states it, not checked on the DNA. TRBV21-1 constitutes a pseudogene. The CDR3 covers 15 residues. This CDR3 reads CAIRRRDKDQETQYF. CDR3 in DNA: TGTGCGATTAGAAGGAGGGACAAGGACCAAGAGACCCAGTACTTC.

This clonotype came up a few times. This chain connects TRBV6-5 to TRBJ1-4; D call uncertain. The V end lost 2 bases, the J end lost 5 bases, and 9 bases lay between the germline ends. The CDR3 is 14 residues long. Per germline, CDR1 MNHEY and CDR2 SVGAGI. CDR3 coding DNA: TGTGCCAGCAGTTACGATTACAAAAATGAAAAACTGTTTTTT. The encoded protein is CASSYDYKNEKLFF.

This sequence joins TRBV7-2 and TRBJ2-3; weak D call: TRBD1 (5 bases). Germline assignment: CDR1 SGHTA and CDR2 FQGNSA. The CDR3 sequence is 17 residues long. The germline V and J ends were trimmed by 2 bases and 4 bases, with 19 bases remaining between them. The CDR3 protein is CASSLSPRGVGADTQYF. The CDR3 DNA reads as TGTGCCAGCAGCTTATCCCCTCGCGGAGTAGGGGCAGATACGCAGTATTTT.

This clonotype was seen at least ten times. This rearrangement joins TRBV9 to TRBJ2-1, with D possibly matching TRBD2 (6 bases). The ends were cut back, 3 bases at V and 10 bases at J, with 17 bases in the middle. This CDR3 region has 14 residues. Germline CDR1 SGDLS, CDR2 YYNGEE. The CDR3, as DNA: TGTGCCAGCAGCGCTGTCCGGCGGGGAACCGAGCAGTTCTTC. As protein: CASSAVRRGTEQFF. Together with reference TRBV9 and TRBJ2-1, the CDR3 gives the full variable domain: DSGVTQTPKHLITATGQRVTLRCSPRSGDLSVYWYQQSLDQGLQFLIQYYNGEERAKGNILERFSAQQFPDLHSELNLSSLELGDSALYFCASSAVRRGTEQFFGPGTRLTVL.

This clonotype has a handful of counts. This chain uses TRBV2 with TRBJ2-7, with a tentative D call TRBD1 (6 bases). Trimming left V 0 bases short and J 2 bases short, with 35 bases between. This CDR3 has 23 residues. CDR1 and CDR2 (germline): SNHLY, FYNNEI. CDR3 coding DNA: TGTGCCAGCAGTGAAGCGCCCCCCACAGGGTACGATTACCTACTTTTAAAGACCTACGAGCAGTACTTC. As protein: CASSEAPPTGYDYLLLKTYEQYF. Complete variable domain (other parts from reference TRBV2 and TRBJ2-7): EPEVTQTPSHQVTQMGQEVILRCVPISNHLYFYWYRQILGQKVEFLVSFYNNEISEKSEIFDDQFSVERPDGSNFTLKIRSTKLEDSAMYFCASSEAPPTGYDYLLLKTYEQYFGPGTRLTVT.

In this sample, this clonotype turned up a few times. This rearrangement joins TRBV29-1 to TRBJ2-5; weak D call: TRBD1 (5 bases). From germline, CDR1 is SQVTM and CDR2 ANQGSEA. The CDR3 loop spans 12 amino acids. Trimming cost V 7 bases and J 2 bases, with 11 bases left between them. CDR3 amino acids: CSATANQETQYF. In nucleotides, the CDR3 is TGCAGCGCGACAGCAAATCAAGAGACCCAGTACTTC.

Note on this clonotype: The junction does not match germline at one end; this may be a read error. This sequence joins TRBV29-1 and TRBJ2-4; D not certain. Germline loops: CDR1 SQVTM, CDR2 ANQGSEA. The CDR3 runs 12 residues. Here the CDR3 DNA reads TGCAGGGTTGGGGAATCCAAAAACATTCAGTACTTC. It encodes CRVGESKNIQYF.

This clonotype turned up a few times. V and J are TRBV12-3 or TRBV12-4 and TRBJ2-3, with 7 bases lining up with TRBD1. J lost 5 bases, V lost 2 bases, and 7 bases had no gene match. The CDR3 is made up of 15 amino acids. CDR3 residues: CASSLFQGVVDTQYF. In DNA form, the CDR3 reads TGTGCCAGCAGTTTATTCCAGGGGGTGGTAGATACGCAGTATTTT.

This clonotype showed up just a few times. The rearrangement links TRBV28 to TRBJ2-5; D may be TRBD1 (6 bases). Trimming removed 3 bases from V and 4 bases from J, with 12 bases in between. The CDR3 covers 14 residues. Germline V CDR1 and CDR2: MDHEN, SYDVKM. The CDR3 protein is CASSLNRVRETQYF. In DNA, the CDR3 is TGTGCCAGCAGTTTGAACAGGGTTCGAGAGACCCAGTACTTC.

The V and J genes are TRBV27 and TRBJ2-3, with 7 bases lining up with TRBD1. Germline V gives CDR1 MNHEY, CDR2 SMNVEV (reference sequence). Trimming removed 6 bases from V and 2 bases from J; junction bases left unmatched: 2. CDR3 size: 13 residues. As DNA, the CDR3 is TGTGCCAGCAGACAGGGGAACACAGATACGCAGTATTTT. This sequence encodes CASRQGNTDTQYF.

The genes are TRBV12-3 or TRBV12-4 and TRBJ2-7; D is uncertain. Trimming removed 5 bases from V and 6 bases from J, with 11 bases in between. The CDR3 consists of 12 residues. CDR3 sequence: CASSPIRVEQYF. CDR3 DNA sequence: TGTGCCAGCAGTCCCATAAGGGTCGAGCAGTACTTC.

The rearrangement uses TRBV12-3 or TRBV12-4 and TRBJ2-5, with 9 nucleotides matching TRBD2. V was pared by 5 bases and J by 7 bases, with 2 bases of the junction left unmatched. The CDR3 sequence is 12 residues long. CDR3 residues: CASSGGRVTQYF. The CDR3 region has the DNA TGTGCCAGCAGTGGCGGGAGGGTGACCCAGTACTTC.

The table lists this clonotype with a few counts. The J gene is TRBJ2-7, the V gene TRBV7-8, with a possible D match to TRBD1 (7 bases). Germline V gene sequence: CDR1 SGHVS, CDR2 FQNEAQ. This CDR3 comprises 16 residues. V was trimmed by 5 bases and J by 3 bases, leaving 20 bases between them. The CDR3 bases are TGTGCCAGCAGCGGAGGGTTGGGACAGCGATACTACGAGCAGTACTTC. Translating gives CASSGGLGQRYYEQYF.

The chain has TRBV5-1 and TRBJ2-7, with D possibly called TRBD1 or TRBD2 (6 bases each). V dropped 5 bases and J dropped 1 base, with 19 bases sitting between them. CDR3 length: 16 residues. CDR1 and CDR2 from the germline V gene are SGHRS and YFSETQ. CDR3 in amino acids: CASSLSVGGESYEQYF. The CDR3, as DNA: TGCGCCAGCAGTTTGTCCGTGGGGGGCGAGTCCTACGAGCAGTACTTC.

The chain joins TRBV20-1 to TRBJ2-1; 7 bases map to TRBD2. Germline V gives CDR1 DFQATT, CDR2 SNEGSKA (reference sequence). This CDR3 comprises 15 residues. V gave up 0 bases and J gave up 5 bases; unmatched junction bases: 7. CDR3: CSARDPREIDNEQFF. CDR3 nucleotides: TGCAGTGCTAGAGATCCGCGGGAGATAGACAATGAGCAGTTCTTC.

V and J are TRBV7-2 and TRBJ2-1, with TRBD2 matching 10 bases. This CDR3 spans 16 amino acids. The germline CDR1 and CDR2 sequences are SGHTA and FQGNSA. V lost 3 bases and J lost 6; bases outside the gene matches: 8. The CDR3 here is CASSLRVSGRANEQFF. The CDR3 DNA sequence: TGTGCCAGCAGCTTGCGCGTGAGCGGGAGGGCCAATGAGCAGTTCTTC.

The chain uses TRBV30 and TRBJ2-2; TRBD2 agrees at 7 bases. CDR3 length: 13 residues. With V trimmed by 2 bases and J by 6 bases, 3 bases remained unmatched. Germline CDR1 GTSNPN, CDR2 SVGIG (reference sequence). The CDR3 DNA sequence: TGTGCCTGGAGTACCACTAGCGCCGGGGAGCTGTTTTTT. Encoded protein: CAWSTTSAGELFF.

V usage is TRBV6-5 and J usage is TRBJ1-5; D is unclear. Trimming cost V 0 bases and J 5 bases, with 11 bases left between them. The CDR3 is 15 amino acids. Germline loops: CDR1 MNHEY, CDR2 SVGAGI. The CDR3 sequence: CASSYSTGNDQPQHF. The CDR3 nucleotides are TGTGCCAGCAGTTACTCGACGGGGAACGATCAGCCCCAGCATTTT.

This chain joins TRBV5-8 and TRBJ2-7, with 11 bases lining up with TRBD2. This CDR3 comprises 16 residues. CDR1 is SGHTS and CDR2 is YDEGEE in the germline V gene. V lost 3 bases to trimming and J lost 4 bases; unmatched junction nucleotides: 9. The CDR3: CASSYSSGRAGYEQYF. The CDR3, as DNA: TGTGCCAGCAGCTATAGTAGCGGGAGGGCCGGGTACGAGCAGTACTTC.

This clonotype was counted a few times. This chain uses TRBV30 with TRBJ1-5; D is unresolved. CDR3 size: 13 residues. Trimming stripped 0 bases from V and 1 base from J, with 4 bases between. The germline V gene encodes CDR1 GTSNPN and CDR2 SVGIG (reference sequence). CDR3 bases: TGTGCCTGGAGTGTAGAAAGCAATCAGCCCCAGCATTTT. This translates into CAWSVESNQPQHF.

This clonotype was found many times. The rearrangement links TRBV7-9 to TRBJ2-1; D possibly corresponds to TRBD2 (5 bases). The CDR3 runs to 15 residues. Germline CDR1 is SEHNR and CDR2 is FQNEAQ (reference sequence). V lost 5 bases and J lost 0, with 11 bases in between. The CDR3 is CASSLPLGSYNEQFF. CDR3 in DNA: TGTGCCAGCAGCCTACCACTAGGCTCCTACAATGAGCAGTTCTTC.

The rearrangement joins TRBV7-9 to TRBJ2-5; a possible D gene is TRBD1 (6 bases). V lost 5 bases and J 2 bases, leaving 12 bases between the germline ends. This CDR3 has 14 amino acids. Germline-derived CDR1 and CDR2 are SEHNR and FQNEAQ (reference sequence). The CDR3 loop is CASSREQGQETQYF. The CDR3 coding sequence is TGTGCCAGCAGCCGAGAACAGGGACAAGAGACCCAGTACTTC.

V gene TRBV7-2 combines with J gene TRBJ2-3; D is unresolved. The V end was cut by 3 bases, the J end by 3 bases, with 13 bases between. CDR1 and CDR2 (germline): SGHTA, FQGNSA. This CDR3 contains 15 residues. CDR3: CASSFGPHGTDTQYF. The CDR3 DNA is TGTGCCAGCAGCTTTGGACCCCACGGTACAGATACGCAGTATTTT.

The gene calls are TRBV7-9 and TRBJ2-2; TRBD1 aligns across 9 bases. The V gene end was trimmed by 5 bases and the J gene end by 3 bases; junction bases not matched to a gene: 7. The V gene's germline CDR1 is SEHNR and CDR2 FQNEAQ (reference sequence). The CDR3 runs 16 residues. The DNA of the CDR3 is TGTGCCAGCAGCCCCTACAGGGGGCGTGACACCGGGGAGCTGTTTTTT. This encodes CASSPYRGRDTGELFF.